This is a list of T cell receptor beta chains from one sample in a study of blood T cell repertoires in COVID-19. Using immunoSEQ multiplex PCR, the repertoire was profiled, and TCRdb retains in-frame clones only, with some absent. This table holds 150,000 or so clones, approximately 86% found once. Source material: peripheral blood. The receptors were gathered from a woman in her forties or fifties with acute or convalescent COVID-19. CDR3s include the opening cysteine and the closing phenylalanine or tryptophan. A D gene is named only where the DNA matches it firmly.

D: -
V: TRBV7-2
CDR3: CASSPDSYNSPLHF

D: TRBD2
V: TRBV7-2
CDR3: CASSSPRAGGPLSYNEQFF

D: -
V: TRBV12-3/TRBV12-4
CDR3: CASGVGPYGYTF

D: -
V: TRBV5-1
CDR3: CASSLQPRAETQYF

D: TRBD1
V: TRBV6-1
CDR3: CASRQGQGSEQYF

D: TRBD1
V: TRBV6-2/TRBV6-3
CDR3: CASSYPRGYQETQYF

D: TRBD1
V: TRBV3-1/TRBV3-2
CDR3: CASSQDLPLGTVNTEAFF

D: -
V: TRBV6-5
CDR3: CASSSLRDTEAFF

D: -
V: TRBV6-2/TRBV6-3
CDR3: CASSSRGNTGELFF

D: -
V: TRBV19
CDR3: CASKGGEQSQPQHF

D: -
V: TRBV9
CDR3: CASSGAPGELFF

D: TRBD1
V: TRBV19
CDR3: CASIKAGTARGYGYTF

D: TRBD1
V: TRBV30
CDR3: CASEDRAVGELFF

D: TRBD2
V: TRBV11-3
CDR3: CASSLSGASYEQYF

D: -
V: TRBV29-1
CDR3: CSVEDRGDTQYF

D: TRBD1
V: TRBV4-3
CDR3: CASSQGLGQGDEQYF

D: TRBD1
V: TRBV9
CDR3: CASSAAGTGVHEQFF

D: TRBD1
V: TRBV27
CDR3: CASSMGTGEKPQHF

D: TRBD2
V: TRBV4-1
CDR3: CASSLRASGRSHEQYF

D: -
V: TRBV6-5
CDR3: CASSTWDTYTGELFF

D: -
V: TRBV9
CDR3: CASSEQAQNTEAFF

D: -
V: TRBV30
CDR3: CAWSVTSGNTIYF

D: TRBD1
V: TRBV2
CDR3: CASSAGGEGYGYTF

D: TRBD1
V: TRBV30
CDR3: CAWSAPWTGDGNQPQHF

D: -
V: TRBV18
CDR3: CASSQSGNTEAFF

D: -
V: TRBV30
CDR3: CAWSVLPTNYGYTF

D: TRBD1
V: TRBV7-2
CDR3: CASSPTGKGNTIYF

D: TRBD1
V: TRBV4-1
CDR3: CASSRGQGAEQFF

D: -
V: TRBV7-6
CDR3: CASSLVGEGDSPLHF

D: TRBD1
V: TRBV29-1
CDR3: CSVRTGPYEQYF

D: TRBD2
V: TRBV2
CDR3: CASSERASGDNEQYF

D: -
V: TRBV12-3/TRBV12-4
CDR3: CASSFAADQPQHF

D: -
V: TRBV30
CDR3: CAWSGQGGKGPGELFF

D: TRBD2
V: TRBV5-4
CDR3: CASSAGGSRHEQFF

D: TRBD1
V: TRBV24-1
CDR3: CATSDFGDRVPSSTYEQYF

D: -
V: TRBV30
CDR3: CAIGGRTSSGANVLTF

D: -
V: TRBV12-3/TRBV12-4
CDR3: CASSLEVGAVLLF

D: TRBD1
V: TRBV3-1/TRBV3-2
CDR3: CASSPRDRSTDTQYF

D: TRBD1
V: TRBV2
CDR3: CASCRDRGSGANVLTF

D: -
V: TRBV6-2/TRBV6-3
CDR3: CASSSRGQFMNTEAFF